This entry lists 21 T cell receptor beta chains sequenced from one sample in a study of cytomegalovirus exposure and HLA in healthy donors. Here immunoSEQ multiplex PCR was the method, and the copy in TCRdb shows in-frame clones only, minus some. The sample shows roughly 330,000 clones, 87% of them seen only once. The sequenced material came from PBMCs. These receptors were obtained from a woman aged 25 to 45 in good health and CMV-seropositive.

CDR3 nucleotide sequence: TGTGCCATTCTCTACGAGCAGTACTTC. It specifies CAILYEQYF. The chain links TRBV27 to TRBJ2-7; D gene unclear. V lost 10 bases, J lost 3 bases, and 4 bases lay in between. Germline CDR1 reads MNHEY; CDR2 reads SMNVEV (reference sequence). This CDR3 has 9 amino acids.

This chain uses TRBV28 with TRBJ2-7, with 7 bases identical to TRBD1. There are 14 residues in the CDR3. Trimming removed 4 bases from V and 1 base from J; junction bases left unmatched: 4. Germline CDR1 is MDHEN and CDR2 is SYDVKM. CDR3 residues: CASSSTGISYEQYF. The CDR3 DNA reads as TGTGCCAGCAGTTCGACAGGGATTTCCTACGAGCAGTACTTC.

This clone occurred once. The rearrangement joins TRBV27 to TRBJ2-2; 7 bases are a match to TRBD1. Looked up from germline, CDR1 is MNHEY and CDR2 is SMNVEV (reference sequence). The junction had 4 bases not matched to a gene; V was cut back by 5 bases and J by 1 base. The CDR3 is made up of 15 amino acids. This CDR3 is CASSAHRGNTGELFF. The CDR3, as DNA: TGTGCCAGCAGTGCCCACAGGGGGAACACCGGGGAGCTGTTTTTT.

In DNA, the CDR3 is TGTGCCAGCAGCCCTAGGGGGGATTATGGCTACACCTTC. Its protein is CASSPRGDYGYTF. The chain recombines TRBV7-9 with TRBJ1-2, with D possibly being TRBD1 (6 bases). CDR3 length: 13 amino acids. Trimming took 5 bases from V and 5 from J, leaving 12 bases between them. Germline CDR1 SEHNR, CDR2 FQNEAQ (reference sequence).

The chain links TRBV6-5 to TRBJ1-5; no clear D. CDR3 length: 15 amino acids. Germline lookup yields CDR1 MNHEY and CDR2 SVGAGI. The ends were cut back, 4 bases at V and 3 bases at J, with 13 bases in the middle. The CDR3 DNA sequence: TGTGCCAGCAGTTCCCTATCACCTACCAATCAGCCCCAGCATTTT. Its translation: CASSSLSPTNQPQHF.

V is TRBV2 and J is TRBJ1-1, with D perhaps TRBD1 (5 bases). Germline assignment: CDR1 SNHLY and CDR2 FYNNEI. This CDR3 has 15 amino acids. The V end lost 6 bases, the J end lost 0 bases, and 14 bases lay between the germline ends. CDR3 sequence reads: CASRGTRQVNTEAFF. CDR3 DNA sequence: TGTGCCAGCAGAGGGACGAGGCAGGTGAACACTGAAGCTTTCTTT.

The chain uses TRBV2 and TRBJ2-4; D gene unclear. The CDR3 length is 12 residues. CDR1 SNHLY and CDR2 FYNNEI come from the germline V gene. The V end was cut by 8 bases, the J end by 4 bases, with 9 bases between. The DNA of the CDR3 is TGTGCCAGCCACGGGCAGAAAAACATTCAGTACTTC. As protein: CASHGQKNIQYF.

In its sample, this clone was seen a few times. The chain has TRBV7-9 and TRBJ2-3; D remains unclear. The germline V gene encodes CDR1 SEHNR and CDR2 FQNEAQ (reference sequence). Trimming left V 1 base short and J 13 bases short, with 0 bases between. The CDR3 loop spans 8 amino acids. Written as DNA, the CDR3 is TGTGCCAGCAGCTTAGAGTATTTT. Protein product: CASSLEYF.

This clone has only a few counts. The chain employs TRBV11-2 and TRBJ2-5; 7 bases fit TRBD2. CDR3 length: 16 amino acids. Losses at the gene ends were 2 bases for V and 5 bases for J; bases not matched to a gene: 11. Germline values: CDR1 SGHAT, CDR2 FQNNGV. The CDR3 coding sequence is TGTGCCAGCAGCTTAAGACCGGGAGCCGGGGGGGAGACCCAGTACTTC. Translated, it gives CASSLRPGAGGETQYF.

With regard to this clone: One junction end does not reproduce the germline sequence, and a read error may be involved. This rearrangement joins TRBV10-3 to TRBJ2-1; TRBD2 aligns across 12 bases. The CDR3 runs to 13 residues. CDR1 is ENHRY and CDR2 is SYGVKD in the germline V gene. This CDR3 is CAISEVGLAGLVF. The CDR3 DNA reads TGTGCCATCAGTGAGGTCGGACTAGCGGGATTGGTCTTC.

In its sample, this clone was seen once. The CDR3 DNA reads TGTGCCAGCAGTGAGGCGGGGGCCACTTCCTACGAGCAGTACTTC. Translation gives CASSEAGATSYEQYF. The V gene is TRBV2, the J gene TRBJ2-7; the D gene is possibly TRBD2 (7 bases). V lost 3 bases to trimming and J lost 1 base, with 13 bases between them. The CDR3 runs to 15 residues. Germline-derived CDR1 and CDR2 are SNHLY and FYNNEI.

There are a few counts of this clone. The J gene is TRBJ2-1, the V gene TRBV4-3; TRBD2 might be the D (7 bases). This CDR3 has 14 amino acids. V shed 4 bases and J shed 6 bases, with 13 bases lying between them. The germline V gene encodes CDR1 LGHNA and CDR2 YSLEER. As DNA, the CDR3 is TGCGCCAGCAGCCGGGGGGGCGGATTCAATGAGCAGTTCTTC. Encoded protein: CASSRGGGFNEQFF.

The chain has TRBV6-5 and TRBJ1-1; D might be TRBD1 (6 bases). Per germline, CDR1 MNHEY and CDR2 SVGAGI. The CDR3 runs 15 residues. Trimming shortened V by 6 bases and J by 0 bases, and 14 bases separated the two germline ends. The chain's CDR3 is CASSPGASVNTEAFF. CDR3 nucleotides: TGTGCCAGCAGCCCAGGGGCGTCAGTGAACACTGAAGCTTTCTTT.

The gene calls are TRBV9 and TRBJ2-7; D is unclear. V was trimmed by 0 bases and J by 0 bases, leaving 7 bases between them. The CDR3 covers 14 residues. The germline V gene encodes CDR1 SGDLS and CDR2 YYNGEE. The CDR3 region is CASSVVPGSYEQYF. DNA for the CDR3: TGTGCCAGCAGCGTAGTTCCGGGCTCCTACGAGCAGTACTTC.

The rearrangement uses TRBV5-6 and TRBJ1-1; TRBD1 agrees at 7 bases. Losses at the gene ends were 3 bases for V and 7 bases for J; bases not matched to a gene: 12. The CDR3 length is 15 residues. Germline CDR1 and CDR2: SGHDT and YYEEEE. This chain's CDR3 is CASSSTGDMSGEAFF. CDR3 in DNA: TGTGCCAGCAGCTCTACAGGGGATATGAGTGGTGAAGCTTTCTTT.

The chain has TRBV30 and TRBJ1-6, with unresolved D. Trimming removed 0 bases at V and 7 bases at J, with 10 bases between. Germline-derived CDR1 and CDR2 are GTSNPN and SVGIG (reference sequence). CDR3 length: 14 residues. CDR3 bases: TGTGCCTGGAGTGTCAAGGGTGGGAATTCACCCCTCCACTTT. Its protein is CAWSVKGGNSPLHF.

J is TRBJ1-1 and V is TRBV19, with D possibly TRBD1 on 6 matching bases. Germline lookup yields CDR1 LNHDA and CDR2 SQIVND (reference sequence). The CDR3 has 16 residues. V gave up 0 bases and J gave up 6 bases, with 17 bases separating them. CDR3 loop: CASSIDGGSMKSEAFF. CDR3 nucleotides: TGTGCCAGTAGTATAGATGGGGGCAGTATGAAGTCTGAAGCTTTCTTT.

CDR3 in amino acids: CASSDQGYEQYF. CDR3 in DNA: TGTGCCAGCAGCGACCAGGGGTACGAGCAGTACTTC. The chain is built from TRBV7-2 and TRBJ2-7; a weak D match, TRBD1 (6 bases). V was pared by 5 bases and J by 4 bases, with 9 bases between. CDR3 length equals 12 residues. Germline lookup yields CDR1 SGHTA and CDR2 FQGNSA. Complete variable domain (other parts from reference TRBV7-2 and TRBJ2-7): GAGVSQSPSNKVTEKGKDVELRCDPISGHTALYWYRQSLGQGLEFLIYFQGNSAPDKSGLPSDRFSAERTGGSVSTLTIQRTQQEDSAVYLCASSDQGYEQYFGPGTRLTVT.

The chain carries TRBV6-6 and TRBJ2-4; D is uncertain. CDR3 size: 16 residues. The germline gives CDR1 MNHNY, CDR2 SVGAGI (reference sequence). V dropped 8 bases and J dropped 5 bases, with 22 bases sitting between them. CDR3 bases: TGTGCCAGCTCCACGGGCCACGGCTCCGGCCAAAACATTCAGTACTTC. Translating gives CASSTGHGSGQNIQYF.

The DNA for the CDR3 is TGTGCCACCAGCGGCCGGGACCGCTACGAGCAGTACTTC. It encodes CATSGRDRYEQYF. The rearrangement uses TRBV15 and TRBJ2-7, with D possibly called TRBD1 or TRBD2 (5 bases each). V lost 5 bases to trimming and J lost 3 bases, with 11 bases between them. CDR1 is LNHNV, CDR2 YYDKDF, per germline (reference sequence). The CDR3 totals 13 residues. Full variable domain (outside the CDR3, taken from reference TRBV15 and TRBJ2-7): DAMVIQNPRYQVTQFGKPVTLSCSQTLNHNVMYWYQQKSSQAPKLLFHYYDKDFNNEADTPDNFQSRRPNTSFCFLDIRSPGLGDTAMYLCATSGRDRYEQYFGPGTRLTVT.

This chain connects TRBV7-2 to TRBJ1-1; possible D gene TRBD1, 5 bases. The germline V gene encodes CDR1 SGHTA and CDR2 FQGNSA. The V gene lost 3 bases and the J gene lost 11 bases, with 19 bases spanning the gap. This CDR3 is 14 amino acids long. CDR3 DNA sequence: TGTGCCAGCAGCTTCCTCAGCGGGGGAGAGGACGCTTTCTTT. Translated, it gives CASSFLSGGEDAFF.